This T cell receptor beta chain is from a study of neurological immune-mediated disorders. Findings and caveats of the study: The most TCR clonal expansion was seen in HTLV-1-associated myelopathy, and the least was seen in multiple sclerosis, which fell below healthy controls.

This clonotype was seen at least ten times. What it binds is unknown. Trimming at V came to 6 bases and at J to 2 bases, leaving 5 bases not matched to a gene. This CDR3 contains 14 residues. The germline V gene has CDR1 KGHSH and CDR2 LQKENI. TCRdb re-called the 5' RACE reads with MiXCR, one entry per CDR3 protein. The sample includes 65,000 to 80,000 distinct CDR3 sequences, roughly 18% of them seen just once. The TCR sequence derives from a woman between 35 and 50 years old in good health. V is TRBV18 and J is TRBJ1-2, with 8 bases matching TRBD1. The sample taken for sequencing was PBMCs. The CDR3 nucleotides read TGTGCCAGCTCCCCTCAGGGGGCGAACTATGGCTACACCTTC. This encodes CASSPQGANYGYTF.